The rows below give T cell receptor beta chains drawn from one sample of a study of cytomegalovirus exposure and HLA in healthy donors. Measured with immunoSEQ multiplex PCR; TCRdb has only the in-frame clones, and not every one. This table has 170,000 or so clones, 75% to 85% appearing once. The sequenced sample consisted of PBMCs. These receptors all come from a man aged 50-60 years in good health and CMV-seropositive. Each CDR3 is given with its conserved first and last residue.

V gene	CDR3 length	J gene	CDR3 protein
TRBV6-6	14	TRBJ2-1	CASSYSSGYNEQFF
TRBV7-3	13	TRBJ1-1	CASSHQRDTEAFF
TRBV14	17	TRBJ2-3	CASSPSGGLVGADTQYF
TRBV2	13	TRBJ1-6	CASTGTLNSPLHF
TRBV7-9	15	TRBJ1-4	CASSPSGTANEKLFF
TRBV11-2	18	TRBJ2-1	CASRWRGLASGGNNEQFF
TRBV11-2	13	TRBJ2-2	CASSGRGTGELFF
TRBV6-1	15	TRBJ1-5	CASWVNRAPDQPQHF
TRBV30	12	TRBJ1-1	CAWSQGGAEAFF
TRBV28	13	TRBJ2-2	CASSLSNTGELFF
TRBV27	15	TRBJ1-5	CASSWGQGAGQPQHF
TRBV7-6	16	TRBJ1-3	CASSRGPGYSGNTIYF
TRBV29-1	13	TRBJ2-1	CSVEMGSGDEQFF
TRBV27	14	TRBJ1-1	CASSMTGSNTEAFF
TRBV5-1	14	TRBJ1-3	CASTPGTPGNTIYF
TRBV10-3	15	TRBJ1-5	CAISEGFGSNQPQHF
TRBV10-3	20	TRBJ2-1	CAISDPDVVLAGQSYNEQFF
TRBV10-3	14	TRBJ2-1	CAIGGQGAEMEQFF
TRBV2	14	TRBJ1-4	CASRAAATNEKLFF
TRBV6-5	15	TRBJ1-2	CASSTLTGGGYGYTF
TRBV6-6	16	TRBJ2-5	CASSYGRGTAGETQYF
TRBV5-4	15	TRBJ1-1	CASSSDRGENTEAFF
TRBV7-9	15	TRBJ1-4	CASAWDRDPGEKLFF
TRBV5-4	14	TRBJ1-4	CASTPGQGAKKLFF
TRBV6-1	14	TRBJ2-2	CASSVSGVTGELFF
TRBV5-1	14	TRBJ2-3	CASSFGGAADTQYF
TRBV11-3	14	TRBJ2-3	CASSQSGNTDTQYF
TRBV9	15	TRBJ2-1	CASSVDGTKNNEQFF
TRBV6-5	14	TRBJ1-2	CASINRGGPGGYTF
TRBV7-9	14	TRBJ2-5	CASSPRTFQETQYF
TRBV5-4	13	TRBJ2-2	CASSLRNTGELFF
TRBV28	15	TRBJ1-5	CASSLPGQINQPQHF
TRBV6-6	16	-	CASSYPKGASSYEQYF
TRBV25-1	14	TRBJ2-5	CASSESRLLETQYF
TRBV7-2	11	TRBJ2-1	CATSITMLQFF
TRBV5-1	15	TRBJ2-2	CASSLVLGLGGELFF
TRBV19	14	TRBJ2-3	CASTDGGAVDTQYF
TRBV5-8	15	TRBJ1-5	CASSEQGSRNQPQHF
TRBV6-6	12	TRBJ1-2	CASSEGNYGYTF
TRBV5-1	14	TRBJ2-3	CASIGGTVTDTQYF
TRBV4-1	15	TRBJ2-7	CASSPRGGPSYEQYF
TRBV4-2	16	TRBJ2-2	CASSQGTGGYFGELFF
TRBV6-1	19	TRBJ2-1	CASSEALLAGEILGNEQFF
TRBV5-1	16	TRBJ2-3	CASSLAGYKSGDTQYF
TRBV29-1	14	TRBJ2-3	CSAHVAGAPDTQYF
TRBV28	15	TRBJ2-1	CASSNAGAGGNEQFF
TRBV29-1	12	TRBJ1-1	CSVAGENTEAFF
TRBV9	16	TRBJ1-2	CASSVGPRGQGDGYTF
TRBV9	13	TRBJ1-1	CASSLTGDTEAFF
TRBV30	12	TRBJ1-4	CAWSAREEKLFF
TRBV4-2	18	TRBJ2-2	CASSQDDEREGLVGELFF
TRBV5-4	15	TRBJ1-3	CASSSPGGSGNTIYF
TRBV4-1	14	TRBJ1-2	CASSQPRGAYGYTF